This T cell receptor (beta chain) was sequenced during a study of T cell responses to AZD1222 COVID-19 vaccine. Clones were sequenced by immunoSEQ multiplex PCR, and TCRdb holds only the in-frame ones, with some missing. The sample shows approximately 210,000 clones, 90% to 95% of them seen only once. This clone was counted a single time. The antigen remains undetermined. V was trimmed by 6 bases and J by 5 bases, leaving 13 bases between them. CDR1 and CDR2 (germline): MNHEY, SVGAGI. The CDR3 contains 13 residues. Study findings and constraints: Seropositive at baseline were only a handful of AZD1222 recipients. Vaccination with two AZD1222 doses was followed by a rise in Spike-specific TCR breadth and depth. Unmutated variant regions are reportedly the target of nearly half of TCRs that are spike-specific.

The sequencing used peripheral blood, collected 28 days after the second dose of the MenACWY control vaccine. The chain links TRBV6-5 to TRBJ2-5, with unresolved D. The TCR was taken from an adult who received the MenACWY meningococcal vaccine as a control. The CDR3 spells CASRPEGRETQYF. The CDR3, as DNA: TGTGCCAGCAGGCCAGAAGGAAGGGAGACCCAGTACTTC.